A selection of T cell receptor beta chains follows, all from one sample in a study of blood T cell repertoires in COVID-19. Data came from immunoSEQ multiplex PCR; TCRdb stores just in-frame clones and leaves some out. The table includes 150,000 to 200,000 clones, 65% to 85% detected once. Material for sequencing was PBMCs or T cells enriched from blood (not recorded which). These receptors were taken from an older woman who had recovered from COVID-19. Both conserved end residues are part of each CDR3. Each record gives: clone size, V gene, J gene, CDR3 protein. Only some rows state a clone size, as once, few, many or a class for expanded clones.

abundance: .; v_gene: TRBV11-2; j_gene: TRBJ1-1; CDR3aa: CASSLRGREAFF
abundance: .; v_gene: TRBV3-1/TRBV3-2; j_gene: TRBJ2-3; CDR3aa: CASGEGSTDTQYF
abundance: .; v_gene: TRBV28; j_gene: TRBJ2-3; CDR3aa: CASSWALPMSQSTDTQYF
abundance: once; v_gene: TRBV6-2/TRBV6-3; j_gene: TRBJ2-7; CDR3aa: CASSALAGAGNEQYF
abundance: .; v_gene: TRBV2; j_gene: TRBJ2-3; CDR3aa: CASSDRGFTDTQYF
abundance: few; v_gene: TRBV2; j_gene: TRBJ2-2; CDR3aa: CASRGLGELFF
abundance: .; v_gene: TRBV9; j_gene: TRBJ2-2; CDR3aa: CASSATSGGGTGELFF
abundance: .; v_gene: TRBV5-8; j_gene: TRBJ1-1; CDR3aa: CASSPRTRVNTEAFF
abundance: .; v_gene: TRBV5-6; j_gene: TRBJ1-1; CDR3aa: CASSWGTAEAFF
abundance: .; v_gene: TRBV25-1; j_gene: TRBJ2-5; CDR3aa: CASSEYAGGQETQYF
abundance: .; v_gene: TRBV25-1; j_gene: TRBJ1-4; CDR3aa: CASSRGSEKLFF
abundance: .; v_gene: TRBV7-9; j_gene: TRBJ1-1; CDR3aa: CASSLHSTDTEAFF
abundance: .; v_gene: TRBV5-4; j_gene: TRBJ2-5; CDR3aa: CASSWGGLAGQETQYF
abundance: .; v_gene: TRBV4-1; j_gene: TRBJ1-2; CDR3aa: CASSQPSPGLYGYTF
abundance: .; v_gene: TRBV15; j_gene: TRBJ1-4; CDR3aa: CATSLSTGPNEKLFF
abundance: .; v_gene: TRBV19; j_gene: TRBJ2-1; CDR3aa: CASSMMWEPFEQFF
abundance: few; v_gene: TRBV5-1; j_gene: TRBJ2-3; CDR3aa: CASSLRFGDTQYF
abundance: .; v_gene: TRBV29-1; j_gene: TRBJ2-3; CDR3aa: CSVEVRASTDTQYF
abundance: .; v_gene: TRBV29-1; j_gene: TRBJ1-5; CDR3aa: CSASTGEGQPQHF
abundance: .; v_gene: TRBV19; j_gene: TRBJ2-7; CDR3aa: CASSIYGGFGEQYF
abundance: .; v_gene: TRBV10-1; j_gene: TRBJ2-1; CDR3aa: CASSVGTAYNEQFF
abundance: .; v_gene: TRBV7-3; j_gene: TRBJ1-2; CDR3aa: CASSRTGGSYGYTF
abundance: .; v_gene: TRBV6-5; j_gene: TRBJ1-2; CDR3aa: CASSSTGKGGYTF
abundance: .; v_gene: TRBV20-1; j_gene: TRBJ2-5; CDR3aa: CSARIRETQYF